The 15 T cell receptor beta chains presented below share a single source sample, sequenced in a study of tumor-infiltrating lymphocytes in primary liver carcinoma. Germline DNA was also extracted, while the blood RNA originated from unsorted whole blood. Constant-region priming of around 500 ng total RNA yielded TCR beta cDNA. Libraries covering TCR beta were generated through three nested multiplex PCR rounds (using a slightly modified ARM-PCR). Researchers ran the first two PCR rounds for roughly 11 cycles each with TRBV1-TRBV30 forward primers and a C-beta reverse primer. TCRdb called the multiplex PCR reads again in MiXCR, with one record for every CDR3 protein. The sample consists of about 320,000 distinct CDR3 sequences, approximately 54% of them appearing once. Material: peripheral blood. The receptors were gathered from a woman under 40 with primary liver carcinoma and hepatitis B virus infection.

The chain carries TRBV28 and TRBJ1-2; 8 bases fit TRBD1. CDR3 size: 16 residues. The V gene's germline CDR1 is MDHEN and CDR2 SYDVKM. V shed 3 bases, J shed 8 bases, and the junction held 14 bases outside the gene matches. CDR3 in DNA: TGTGCCAGCAGTTTGGGGACAGGATTCATGTCGCCCGGCTACACCTTC. Residues: CASSLGTGFMSPGYTF.

As regards this clonotype: A clone one base away is much larger, so this may be a read error. As DNA, the CDR3 is TGCAGCGTGGCGAACGGAAACACTGAAGCTTTCTTT. It translates to CSVANGNTEAFF. The chain couples TRBV29-1 to TRBJ1-1; no clear D gene. Germline V lookup: CDR1 SQVTM, CDR2 ANQGSEA. V lost 6 bases, J lost 2 bases, and 10 bases lay in between. The CDR3 is 12 amino acids.

In this sample, this clonotype turned up a few times. J is TRBJ1-1 and V is TRBV6-2 or TRBV6-3, with D possibly being TRBD1 (5 bases). V lost 6 bases, J lost 10 bases, and 12 bases lay in between. CDR1 and CDR2 from the germline V gene are MNHEY and SVGEGT. The CDR3 consists of 11 residues. The CDR3 spells CASSRDQGAFF. In DNA, the CDR3 is TGTGCCAGCAGCCGGGACCAGGGAGCTTTCTTT.

To note about this clonotype: This may be a read error, as it is one base from a much larger clone. This sequence joins TRBV6-2 or TRBV6-3 and TRBJ2-1, with D uncertain. The V end was cut by 7 bases, the J end by 10 bases, with 20 bases between. CDR3 size: 14 residues. Germline loops: CDR1 MNHEY, CDR2 SVGEGT. CDR3 nucleotides: TGTGCCAGCAATCTATTGTGGGATTCCTCCGAGCAGTTCTTC. This codes for CASNLLWDSSEQFF.

The chain links TRBV19 to TRBJ2-3; D not resolved. The CDR3 has 16 amino acids. Between the trimmed V and J ends, which lost 2 bases and 2 bases, there was a span of 14 bases. The V gene's germline CDR1 is LNHDA and CDR2 SQIVND (reference sequence). CDR3 in amino acids: CASSIQRSPHTDTQYF. The CDR3 DNA follows: TGTGCCAGTAGTATACAACGTAGCCCCCACACAGATACGCAGTATTTT. The full variable domain, rest sourced from reference TRBV19 and TRBJ2-3, is DGGITQSPKYLFRKEGQNVTLSCEQNLNHDAMYWYRQDPGQGLRLIYYSQIVNDFQKGDIAEGYSVSREKKESFPLTVTSAQKNPTAFYLCASSIQRSPHTDTQYFGPGTRLTVL.

J is TRBJ2-1 and V is TRBV3-1; D uncertain. In germline, CDR1 is LGHDT, CDR2 YNNKEL (reference sequence). V dropped 4 bases and J dropped 8 bases, with 9 bases sitting between them. The CDR3 contains 12 residues. The CDR3 spells CASSRSRDEQFF. DNA for the CDR3: TGTGCCAGCAGCCGGAGTAGGGATGAGCAGTTCTTC.

About this clonotype itself: A much more abundant neighbour one base away suggests this may be a read error. Without the conserved terminal phenylalanine or tryptophan, this CDR3 likely stems from a read error. No DNA is shown, since the ends of the CDR3 on it are uncertain; the CDR3 is the one TCRdb lists. The chain carries TRBV6-1 and TRBJ2-1. Germline V lookup: CDR1 MNHNS, CDR2 SASEGT. The CDR3 adds up to 11 amino acids, both ends counted. This CDR3 is CASSGLRRAHL.

In the case of this clonotype: It may be a read error: a sequence one base away is much more abundant. This chain joins TRBV6-2 or TRBV6-3 and TRBJ2-7; no clear D. Trimming removed 10 bases at V and 0 bases at J, with 13 bases between. CDR3 length: 13 amino acids. Germline V gene data show CDR1 as MNHEY and CDR2 as SVGEGT. Here the CDR3 DNA reads TGTGCCAACAGCCTTCGGCCCTCCTACGAGCAGTACTTC. Translated, it gives CANSLRPSYEQYF.

V gene TRBV6-2 or TRBV6-3 combines with J gene TRBJ1-1; D remains unclear. Between the trimmed V and J ends, which lost 0 bases and 1 base, there was a span of 12 bases. CDR1 is MNHEY and CDR2 is SVGEGT in the germline V gene. The CDR3 is 16 residues long. CDR3 in DNA: TGTGCCAGCAGTTACTCGAAGAGCGAACCGAACACTGAAGCTTTCTTT. Its protein product is CASSYSKSEPNTEAFF.

This clonotype was seen a few times. A read error may be the cause here, since a much bigger clone is one base away. V and J are TRBV29-1 and TRBJ2-5, with D possibly being TRBD2 (6 bases). The germline V gene encodes CDR1 SQVTM and CDR2 ANQGSEA. This CDR3 is 14 amino acids long. The V end was cut by 2 bases, the J end by 5 bases, with 15 bases between. The CDR3 DNA reads as TGCAGCGTTGAAAGAGTGGGAGGCCGGGAGACCCAGTACTTC. Its protein is CSVERVGGRETQYF.

This chain connects TRBV5-4 to TRBJ2-5; 8 bases are a match to TRBD1. CDR1 is SGHNT, CDR2 YYREEE, per germline (reference sequence). The CDR3 runs 12 residues. With V trimmed by 7 bases and J by 6 bases, 5 bases remained unmatched. CDR3 nucleotide sequence: TGTGCCAGCCAGGGGGCGGAAAAGACCCAGTACTTC. This translates into CASQGAEKTQYF.

This chain connects TRBV28 to TRBJ1-1; tentatively, D is TRBD1 (5 bases). The CDR3 length is 16 residues. V lost 7 bases and J lost 7, with 25 bases in between. From germline, CDR1 is MDHEN and CDR2 SYDVKM. This CDR3 is CASTFPNPGAHNEAFF. CDR3 sequence (DNA): TGTGCCAGCACTTTTCCTAACCCCGGGGCCCACAATGAAGCTTTCTTT.

On this clonotype: Since the CDR3 does not end with the conserved phenylalanine or tryptophan, this likely comes from a read error. The chain combines TRBV11-1 with TRBJ1-2; 11 positions agree with TRBD1. J was trimmed by 3 bases and V by 4 bases; bases with no gene match: 1. The CDR3 covers 14 residues. Germline V gene lookup returns CDR1 SGHAT and CDR2 FQDESV (reference sequence). The CDR3 region has the DNA TGTGCCAGCAGCTGGACAGGGGGCGACTATGGCTACACCATA. Translated: CASSWTGGDYGYTI.

The table lists this clonotype with a few counts. The rearrangement links TRBV12-3 or TRBV12-4 to TRBJ2-3; no firm D call. Trimming removed 4 bases at V and 1 base at J, with 6 bases between. The length of the CDR3 is 13 residues. CDR3 region: CASSWSRTDTQYF. CDR3 nucleotide sequence: TGTGCCAGCAGTTGGAGCCGCACAGATACGCAGTATTTT.

Only a few counts were recorded for this clonotype. V is TRBV30 and J is TRBJ2-7; D ambiguous. V was pared by 4 bases and J by 3 bases, with 13 bases between. The CDR3 contains 13 residues. Germline V gene sequence: CDR1 GTSNPN, CDR2 SVGIG (reference sequence). The CDR3 here is CAWMDFRIYEQYF. As DNA, the CDR3 is TGTGCCTGGATGGATTTTAGGATCTACGAGCAGTACTTC.